The 28 T cell receptor beta chains in this list originate from one sample, sequenced in a study of cytomegalovirus exposure and HLA in healthy donors. PCR involved 60 Vbeta and 13 Jbeta primers. Some clones are missing from TCRdb's copy, which holds only in-frame ones; the method was immunoSEQ multiplex PCR. The table lists approximately 89,000 clones, approximately 80% of them singletons. Sequencing was done on a sample of PBMCs. Every receptor here comes from a young man in good health and CMV-seronegative.

V and J are TRBV7-9 and TRBJ1-1; 7 bases fit TRBD1. The CDR3 is 18 residues long. V lost 4 bases, J lost 4 bases, and 18 bases stayed unmatched. Germline CDR1 and CDR2: SEHNR and FQNEAQ (reference sequence). For the CDR3, the DNA is TGTGCCAGCAGCTCCCCGCGTATCACAGGGGCGGCTATCACTGAAGCTTTCTTT. Its translation: CASSSPRITGAAITEAFF.

This chain uses TRBV27 with TRBJ2-1, with D perhaps matching TRBD1 (5 bases). The CDR3 has 12 amino acids. Germline CDR1 MNHEY, CDR2 SMNVEV (reference sequence). V lost 5 bases to trimming and J lost 9 bases, with 11 bases between them. DNA for the CDR3: TGTGCCAGCAGTCCGTCTAGGGGTGAGCAGTTCTTC. Translated: CASSPSRGEQFF.

The CDR3 DNA is TGTGCCAGCAGCCACCTCGACCCGGGACAGCAGGGGGGCTACACCTTC. Its protein is CASSHLDPGQQGGYTF. The gene calls are TRBV7-2 and TRBJ1-2; TRBD1 agrees at 7 bases. The J segment lost 8 bases and the V segment lost 5 bases, leaving 17 bases of the junction unmatched. CDR3 length: 16 residues. CDR1 and CDR2 (germline): SGHTA, FQGNSA.

CDR3 DNA: TGTGCCAGCAGACGCGGACAGGGGAGGGCAGATACGCAGTATTTT. This sequence encodes CASRRGQGRADTQYF. The chain carries TRBV13 and TRBJ2-3; 9 nucleotides match TRBD1. Germline V CDR1 and CDR2: PRHDT, FYEKMQ (reference sequence). This CDR3 is 15 amino acids long. Trimming removed 6 bases from V and 4 bases from J; junction bases left unmatched: 8. The entire variable domain, with the rest obtained from reference TRBV13 and TRBJ2-3, is as follows: AAGVIQSPRHLIKEKRETATLKCYPIPRHDTVYWYQQGPGQDPQFLISFYEKMQSDKGSIPDRFSAQQFSDYHSELNMSSLELGDSALYFCASRRGQGRADTQYFGPGTRLTVL.

This chain links TRBV7-2 with TRBJ2-1; D is ambiguous. V lost 1 base and J lost 12, with 10 bases in between. There are 12 residues in the CDR3. Germline CDR1 SGHTA, CDR2 FQGNSA. The CDR3 DNA sequence: TGTGCCAGCAGCTTAGTGGGCGCTGCGCAGTTCTTC. Protein: CASSLVGAAQFF.

The rearrangement uses TRBV6-5 and TRBJ2-1, with 8 positions matching TRBD2. The CDR3 length is 16 residues. Germline V CDR1 and CDR2: MNHEY, SVGAGI. Trimming took 2 bases from V and 2 from J; bases not matched to a gene: 5. CDR3 in DNA: TGTGCCAGCAGTTACGCGGGGACTAGGGCCTACAATGAGCAGTTCTTC. It specifies CASSYAGTRAYNEQFF.

The J gene is TRBJ2-1, the V gene TRBV7-9; TRBD2 aligns across 11 bases. The V gene end was trimmed by 2 bases and the J gene end by 6 bases; junction bases not matched to a gene: 9. The germline CDR1 and CDR2 sequences are SEHNR and FQNEAQ (reference sequence). The CDR3 spans 17 residues. The CDR3 coding sequence is TGTGCCAGCAGCTTATTACCGACTAGCGGGACCCTCAATGAGCAGTTCTTC. Its protein product is CASSLLPTSGTLNEQFF.

As for this clone: The junction does not match germline at one end; this may be a read error. The chain uses TRBV2 and TRBJ1-1; 8 bases are a match to TRBD1. The CDR3 sequence is 11 residues long. The germline gives CDR1 SNHLY, CDR2 FYNNEI. The CDR3, as DNA: TGTGCCAGCAGTGACAGGGGGCCAACCGGCTTT. It encodes CASSDRGPTGF.

This chain's CDR3 is CASSFTLTGGAFF. In nucleotides, the CDR3 is TGTGCCAGCAGTTTTACCTTAACAGGGGGGGCTTTCTTT. This chain uses TRBV27 with TRBJ1-1, with 8 nucleotides matching TRBD1. Germline CDR1 MNHEY, CDR2 SMNVEV (reference sequence). There are 13 residues in the CDR3. The trim removed 3 bases at V and 11 bases at J, leaving 8 bases unmatched.

Here the CDR3 reads CASSLGGADYGYTF. The DNA for the CDR3 is TGTGCCAGCAGCCTAGGGGGCGCGGACTATGGCTACACCTTC. The genes are TRBV7-9 and TRBJ1-2, with 7 bases fitting TRBD1. CDR3 length equals 14 residues. Trimming took 5 bases from V and 3 from J; bases not matched to a gene: 6. Germline-derived CDR1 and CDR2 are SEHNR and FQNEAQ (reference sequence).

The CDR3 coding sequence is TGTGCCAGCAGTACAGGGGGCCCCGCCTCTAATGAAAAACTGTTTTTT. It encodes CASSTGGPASNEKLFF. The J gene is TRBJ1-4, the V gene TRBV28; TRBD1 matches at 9 bases. V lost 5 bases to trimming and J lost 3 bases; unmatched junction nucleotides: 7. The CDR3 length is 16 residues. In germline, CDR1 is MDHEN, CDR2 SYDVKM.

The J gene is TRBJ2-7, the V gene TRBV5-1; 8 positions match TRBD1. Per the germline V gene, CDR1 is SGHRS and CDR2 is YFSETQ. The CDR3 covers 17 residues. The ends lost 4 bases at V and 8 bases at J; junction bases unmatched: 20. In DNA, the CDR3 is TGCGCCAGCAGCGAAACTCGGACAGGGTCCCGCCGGGGGCAGCAGTACTTC. Amino acid sequence: CASSETRTGSRRGQQYF.

Only a few counts were recorded for this clone. The gene calls are TRBV14 and TRBJ2-2; 8 bases line up with TRBD1. The CDR3 extends over 17 amino acids. V lost 3 bases and J lost 1; bases outside the gene matches: 7. In germline, CDR1 is SGHDN, CDR2 FVKESK. As DNA, the CDR3 is TGTGCCAGCAGCCACTCCCCGGGACAGGAGAACACCGGGGAGCTGTTTTTT. Encoded protein: CASSHSPGQENTGELFF.

J is TRBJ2-1 and V is TRBV9; 11 positions match TRBD2. The CDR3 length is 15 residues. Germline CDR1 SGDLS, CDR2 YYNGEE. V trimming: 3 bases; J trimming: 3 bases; junction bases outside the gene matches: 2. CDR3 nucleotides: TGTGCCAGCAGCGGGACTAGCGGGTTCTACAATGAGCAGTTCTTC. Translating gives CASSGTSGFYNEQFF.

V usage is TRBV7-2 and J usage is TRBJ1-4, with 9 bases aligning to TRBD1. CDR1 and CDR2 from the germline V gene are SGHTA and FQGNSA. The CDR3 length is 14 residues. Trimming took 8 bases from V and 8 from J; bases not matched to a gene: 9. The CDR3 coding sequence is TGTGCCAGCGGGACCGGGACAGGGTCGGAAAAACTGTTTTTT. Its translation is CASGTGTGSEKLFF.

The chain uses TRBV10-3 and TRBJ1-2, with TRBD1 as a possible D gene (6 bases). The CDR3 contains 14 residues. The V gene's germline CDR1 is ENHRY and CDR2 SYGVKD. The germline V and J ends were trimmed by 2 bases and 4 bases, with 11 bases remaining between them. Here the CDR3 reads CAISETGIGYGYTF. The CDR3 region has the DNA TGTGCCATCAGTGAGACAGGGATCGGCTATGGCTACACCTTC.

The chain employs TRBV6-6 and TRBJ1-5; possible D gene TRBD1, 6 bases. Germline V gene sequence: CDR1 MNHNY, CDR2 SVGAGI (reference sequence). V lost 6 bases, J lost 3 bases, and 18 bases lay in between. This CDR3 comprises 16 residues. The CDR3 coding sequence is TGTGCCAGCAGCTCAGCTCGGACAGTTAACAATCAGCCCCAGCATTTT. This encodes CASSSARTVNNQPQHF.

The CDR3 DNA follows: TGTGCCAGCAGCGTAAGTTATAGCGGGGGGGCCGCTGAGCAGTTCTTC. This sequence encodes CASSVSYSGGAAEQFF. This chain joins TRBV9 and TRBJ2-1; 11 nucleotides align to TRBD2. CDR3 length: 16 amino acids. The germline gives CDR1 SGDLS, CDR2 YYNGEE. The ends lost 1 base at V and 9 bases at J; junction bases unmatched: 9.

The chain uses TRBV6-1 and TRBJ1-2, with unresolved D. This CDR3 is built from 12 residues. CDR1 MNHNS and CDR2 SASEGT come from the germline V gene. V shed 10 bases and J shed 0 bases, with 9 bases lying between them. CDR3 nucleotide sequence: TGTGCCACTGCGGATTCTAACTATGGCTACACCTTC. Translation gives CATADSNYGYTF.

For this clone: The germline gene is not matched at one end of the junction; a read error may be the cause. V gene TRBV6-6 combines with J gene TRBJ1-5, with 9 bases that match TRBD1. CDR1 MNHNY and CDR2 SVGAGI come from the germline V gene (reference sequence). This CDR3 region has 15 residues. CDR3 DNA: TGTGCCATCAGTTACACGGGACAGGGTTACCAGCCCCAGCATTTT. This translates into CAISYTGQGYQPQHF.

The V gene is TRBV7-9, the J gene TRBJ1-4, with TRBD1 as a possible D gene (6 bases). The germline gives CDR1 SEHNR, CDR2 FQNEAQ (reference sequence). This CDR3 contains 16 residues. Deletions cut 6 bases from V and 7 bases from J, with 21 bases between. CDR3 coding DNA: TGTGCCAGCAGTAACGATCGGGGGGGCTTTGCTGAAAAACTGTTTTTT. Amino acids: CASSNDRGGFAEKLFF.

This chain links TRBV20-1 with TRBJ2-1; D not certain. V lost 6 bases and J 11 bases, leaving 14 bases between the germline ends. The germline V gene has CDR1 DFQATT and CDR2 SNEGSKA (reference sequence). This CDR3 is 11 amino acids long. In nucleotides, the CDR3 is TGCAGTGCGCCGCTAGTTCCCCAGCAGTTCTTC. Protein: CSAPLVPQQFF.

The V and J genes are TRBV5-8 and TRBJ2-1; D is unresolved. The CDR3 contains 13 residues. The germline gives CDR1 SGHTS, CDR2 YDEGEE. Trimming removed 9 bases from V and 0 bases from J, with 10 bases in between. CDR3 in amino acids: CAITLSSYNEQFF. The CDR3 region has the DNA TGTGCCATCACTTTAAGCTCCTACAATGAGCAGTTCTTC.

This clone was seen only a few times. J is TRBJ2-2 and V is TRBV5-4; 11 positions agree with TRBD1. Germline values: CDR1 SGHNT, CDR2 YYREEE (reference sequence). The V gene end was trimmed by 5 bases and the J gene end by 2 bases; junction bases not matched to a gene: 8. The CDR3 extends over 17 amino acids. As DNA, the CDR3 is TGTGCCAGCAGACCGGGACAGGGGGATGGTAACACCGGGGAGCTGTTTTTT. It encodes CASRPGQGDGNTGELFF.

CDR3 region: CASSYDRAYNEKLFF. The CDR3 bases are TGCGCCAGCAGCTATGACAGGGCTTATAATGAAAAACTGTTTTTT. The V call is TRBV5-1, the J call TRBJ1-4; 7 bases align to TRBD1. Germline V lookup: CDR1 SGHRS, CDR2 YFSETQ. This CDR3 is 15 amino acids long. The junction had 6 bases not matched to a gene; V was cut back by 3 bases and J by 4 bases.

The chain is built from TRBV2 and TRBJ2-1, with TRBD2 identical over 9 bases. CDR3 length: 13 residues. The J segment lost 3 bases and the V segment lost 11 bases, leaving 5 bases of the junction unmatched. Looked up from germline, CDR1 is SNHLY and CDR2 is FYNNEI. The CDR3 bases are TGTGCCGGTGGACTAGCGAGCTACAATGAGCAGTTCTTC. Its protein product is CAGGLASYNEQFF.

The rearrangement links TRBV10-2 to TRBJ2-1, with 8 bases lining up with TRBD2. The J segment lost 6 bases and the V segment lost 0 bases, leaving 7 bases of the junction unmatched. This CDR3 has 16 amino acids. The germline V gene has CDR1 WSHSY and CDR2 SAAADI. In DNA form, the CDR3 reads TGCGCCAGCAGTGAGTCGTGGAGGACTAGCTTCAATGAGCAGTTCTTC. Protein: CASSESWRTSFNEQFF.

The gene calls are TRBV29-1 and TRBJ2-5; the D gene is possibly TRBD2 (6 bases). Germline values: CDR1 SQVTM, CDR2 ANQGSEA. The length of the CDR3 is 11 residues. This CDR3 is CRAGSWETQYF. CDR3 bases: TGCAGAGCCGGGAGTTGGGAGACCCAGTACTTC.